Following are 12 T cell receptor beta chains from one sample sequenced in a study of blood T cells in healthy people across ages. The use of a sample-barcoded 5' primer and a J-beta primer mix characterized a second PCR of about 7 to 12 cycles. TCRdb independently ran MiXCR on the 5' RACE reads; one entry per CDR3 protein. Here the sample spans 800,000 to 950,000 distinct CDR3 sequences, approximately 32% being singletons. The sample was also linked to a second study, of T cells of mothers and their children.

Specimen: blood. The receptors were gathered from a woman in her 40s in good health.

This clonotype occurred a few times. The CDR3 nucleotides are TGTGCCAGCAGATTGGGACAGGAGAACACTGAAGCTTTCTTT. It yields the protein CASRLGQENTEAFF. This chain uses TRBV6-1 with TRBJ1-1; TRBD1 matches at 8 bases. Germline V gives CDR1 MNHNS, CDR2 SASEGT. V lost 6 bases and J lost 1; bases outside the gene matches: 4. The CDR3 has 14 amino acids.

The chain employs TRBV29-1 and TRBJ1-1, with 8 bases fitting TRBD1. The V gene's germline CDR1 is SQVTM and CDR2 ANQGSEA. The ends lost 5 bases at V and 3 bases at J; junction bases unmatched: 5. The CDR3 sequence is 13 residues long. Here the CDR3 DNA reads TGCAGCGTTCGGACAGGGTGGGACACTGAAGCTTTCTTT. Translating gives CSVRTGWDTEAFF. The whole variable domain, remainder taken from reference TRBV29-1 and TRBJ1-1, is SAVISQKPSRDICQRGTSLTIQCQVDSQVTMMFWYRQQPGQSLTLIATANQGSEATYESGFVIDKFPISRPNLTFSTLTVSNMSPEDSSIYLCSVRTGWDTEAFFGQGTRLTVV.

The V and J genes are TRBV5-1 and TRBJ2-1; TRBD2 matches 11 bases. J gave up 4 bases and V 6 bases, and 3 bases lay outside the gene matches. Looked up from germline, CDR1 is SGHRS and CDR2 is YFSETQ. CDR3 size: 14 residues. The CDR3 coding sequence is TGCGCCAGCAACTCTAGCGGGGGGTACAATGAGCAGTTCTTC. This sequence encodes CASNSSGGYNEQFF.

This clonotype was seen only a few times. The chain carries TRBV7-2 and TRBJ2-5, with 11 bases aligning to TRBD2. The CDR3 spans 16 residues. V was pared by 1 base and J by 7 bases, with 8 bases of the junction left unmatched. The germline V gene has CDR1 SGHTA and CDR2 FQGNSA. The CDR3 spells CASSLELAGATRTQYF. The CDR3 nucleotides are TGTGCCAGCAGCTTAGAACTAGCGGGGGCCACCAGGACCCAGTACTTC. Full variable domain (rest looked up from reference TRBV7-2 and TRBJ2-5): GAGVSQSPSNKVTEKGKDVELRCDPISGHTALYWYRQSLGQGLEFLIYFQGNSAPDKSGLPSDRFSAERTGGSVSTLTIQRTQQEDSAVYLCASSLELAGATRTQYFGPGTRLLVL.

This clonotype was found a few times. The chain uses TRBV4-1 and TRBJ2-2; no reliable D call. Germline assignment: CDR1 MGHRA and CDR2 YSYEKL. This CDR3 is 14 amino acids long. V lost 1 base and J lost 4, with 7 bases in between. The CDR3: CASSQAEVTGELFF. CDR3 DNA sequence: TGCGCCAGCAGCCAAGCTGAGGTCACCGGGGAGCTGTTTTTT.

This chain links TRBV2 with TRBJ2-3; 8 nucleotides match TRBD2. Germline CDR1 SNHLY, CDR2 FYNNEI. The CDR3 covers 14 residues. Trimming cost V 1 base and J 14 bases; bases outside gene matches: 11. CDR3 coding DNA: TGTGCCAGCAGTGAAGAGCGGGGGCCCCTCGGAGGGTATTTT. This codes for CASSEERGPLGGYF. Variable domain in full (rest from reference TRBV2 and TRBJ2-3): EPEVTQTPSHQVTQMGQEVILRCVPISNHLYFYWYRQILGQKVEFLVSFYNNEISEKSEIFDDQFSVERPDGSNFTLKIRSTKLEDSAMYFCASSEERGPLGGYFGPGTRLTVL.

This clonotype was observed a handful of times. The V gene is TRBV4-3, the J gene TRBJ2-1; 8 nucleotides match TRBD2. V trimming: 4 bases; J trimming: 1 base; junction bases outside the gene matches: 24. The CDR3 extends over 22 amino acids. Per the germline V gene, CDR1 is LGHNA and CDR2 is YSLEER. The CDR3 DNA reads as TGCGCCAGCAGCCGGGATGCAAGAACCGACCCGAGCGGGGGTGAGTCCTACAATGAGCAGTTCTTC. The encoded protein is CASSRDARTDPSGGESYNEQFF.

This clonotype was observed at least ten times. This chain joins TRBV6-5 and TRBJ2-7; possibly TRBD2 for D (7 bases). The CDR3 spans 16 residues. CDR1 and CDR2 from the germline V gene are MNHEY and SVGAGI. With 7 bases removed from V and 7 bases from J, the gap between germline ends came to 26 bases. CDR3 sequence: CASTTHRRGGAQEQYF. DNA of the CDR3: TGTGCCAGCACTACCCACCGGCGTGGGGGGGCACAAGAGCAGTACTTC.

This clonotype was counted between two and nine times. The chain employs TRBV5-5 and TRBJ1-1; a weak D match, TRBD1 (6 bases). V was pared by 10 bases and J by 3 bases, with 16 bases between. The germline V gene has CDR1 SGHKS and CDR2 YYEKEE (reference sequence). CDR3 length: 13 amino acids. The CDR3 DNA reads TGTGCCGGTAAAAGGGGGTTCGACACTGAAGCTTTCTTT. Residues: CAGKRGFDTEAFF. Full variable domain (outside the CDR3, taken from reference TRBV5-5 and TRBJ1-1): DAGVTQSPTHLIKTRGQQVTLRCSPISGHKSVSWYQQVLGQGPQFIFQYYEKEERGRGNFPDRFSARQFPNYSSELNVNALLLGDSALYLCAGKRGFDTEAFFGQGTRLTVV.

This clonotype was detected many times. The V gene is TRBV7-8, the J gene TRBJ2-5; D not resolved. The CDR3 consists of 14 residues. V gave up 3 bases and J gave up 1 base, with 9 bases separating them. Germline CDR1 SGHVS, CDR2 FQNEAQ. In DNA form, the CDR3 reads TGTGCCAGCAGCTTTACAGAGACCCAAGAGACCCAGTACTTC. Its protein product is CASSFTETQETQYF.

This chain connects TRBV14 to TRBJ2-7; perhaps TRBD1 as D (6 bases). CDR1 is SGHDN and CDR2 is FVKESK in the germline V gene. This CDR3 has 14 residues. V was pared by 0 bases and J by 6 bases, with 12 bases between. CDR3 bases: TGTGCCAGCAGCCAAGATTTAACAGGGACCGAGCAGTACTTC. Its translation: CASSQDLTGTEQYF.

This clonotype was found a few times. The chain is built from TRBV7-2 and TRBJ2-2; perhaps D is TRBD1 or TRBD2 (7 bases each). V was cut by 2 bases and J by 6 bases, with 16 bases left in between. There are 16 residues in the CDR3. CDR1 SGHTA and CDR2 FQGNSA come from the germline V gene. The CDR3 loop reads CASSLSGTVYSGELFF. The DNA of the CDR3 is TGTGCCAGCAGCTTAAGCGGGACAGTGTACTCCGGGGAGCTGTTTTTT.